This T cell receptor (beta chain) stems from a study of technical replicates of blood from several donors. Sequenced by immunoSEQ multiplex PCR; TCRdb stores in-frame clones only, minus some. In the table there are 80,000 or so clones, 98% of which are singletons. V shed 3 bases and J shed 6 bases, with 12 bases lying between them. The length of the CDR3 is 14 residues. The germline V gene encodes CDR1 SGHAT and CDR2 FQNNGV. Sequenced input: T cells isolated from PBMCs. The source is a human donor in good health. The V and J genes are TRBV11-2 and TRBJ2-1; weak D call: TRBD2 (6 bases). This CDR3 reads CASSFGGPVNEQFF. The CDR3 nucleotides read TGTGCCAGCAGCTTCGGGGGACCGGTCAATGAGCAGTTCTTC.